The rows below give T cell receptor beta chains drawn from one sample of a study of cytomegalovirus exposure and HLA in healthy donors. Some clones are missing from TCRdb's copy, which holds only in-frame ones; the method was immunoSEQ multiplex PCR. The data contain 120,000 or so clones, under 80% of them singletons. Specimen: PBMCs. These receptors were taken from a man aged 35-49 years in good health and CMV-seropositive. CDR3s include the opening cysteine and the closing phenylalanine or tryptophan. D genes are given only for firm matches. Rows may omit the clone size; those that give it use once, few, many or a size class.

J: TRBJ2-1; size: NA; V: TRBV10-3; D: NA; CDR3: CAISETSFGNEQFF; DNA: TGTGCCATCAGTGAGACTAGTTTTGGCAATGAGCAGTTCTTC
J: TRBJ2-2; size: NA; V: TRBV2; D: TRBD1; CDR3: CASSPTGSNTGELFF; DNA: TGTGCCAGCAGCCCGACAGGGTCCAACACCGGGGAGCTGTTTTTT
J: TRBJ2-7; size: NA; V: TRBV29-1; D: NA; CDR3: CSVHGGQGGYEQYF; DNA: TGCAGCGTTCACGGTGGCCAGGGTGGCTACGAGCAGTACTTC
J: TRBJ2-7; size: NA; V: TRBV15; D: TRBD1; CDR3: CATSSPGTGTVYEQYF; DNA: TGTGCCACCAGCAGCCCCGGGACAGGGACGGTCTACGAGCAGTACTTC
J: TRBJ2-3; size: NA; V: TRBV28; D: NA; CDR3: CASRNGVGRAQYF; DNA: TGTGCCAGCAGAAACGGAGTTGGAAGAGCGCAGTATTTT
J: TRBJ2-1; size: NA; V: TRBV14; D: TRBD2; CDR3: CASSQNSGRYDEQFF; DNA: TGTGCCAGCAGCCAAAATAGCGGGAGATATGATGAGCAGTTCTTC
J: TRBJ1-2; size: NA; V: TRBV5-1; D: TRBD1; CDR3: CASSLGQEEGIGGYTF; DNA: TGCGCCAGCAGCCTCGGACAGGAGGAGGGTATCGGTGGCTACACCTTC
J: TRBJ2-7; size: NA; V: TRBV9; D: TRBD2; CDR3: CASSVGTGLAGVEQYF; DNA: TGTGCCAGCAGCGTTGGAACCGGACTAGCGGGAGTCGAGCAGTACTTC
J: TRBJ2-7; size: NA; V: TRBV5-6; D: NA; CDR3: CASSFRTATYEQYF; DNA: TGTGCCAGCAGCTTTAGGACTGCAACCTACGAGCAGTACTTC
J: TRBJ1-1; size: NA; V: TRBV4-1; D: TRBD1; CDR3: CASSQVRGLNTEAFF; DNA: TGCGCCAGCAGCCAAGTCAGGGGGCTGAACACTGAAGCTTTCTTT
J: TRBJ2-3; size: NA; V: TRBV7-3; D: NA; CDR3: CASSRGGANTDTQYF; DNA: TGTGCCAGCAGCCGAGGGGGAGCGAACACAGATACGCAGTATTTT
J: TRBJ2-3; size: NA; V: TRBV6-5; D: NA; CDR3: CASSGGPSSTDTQYF; DNA: TGTGCCAGCAGTGGAGGGCCTTCTAGCACAGATACGCAGTATTTT
J: TRBJ1-1; size: NA; V: TRBV2; D: TRBD1; CDR3: CASSQNRGTNTEAFF; DNA: TGTGCCAGCAGTCAGAACAGGGGTACTAACACTGAAGCTTTCTTT
J: TRBJ2-5; size: NA; V: TRBV19; D: TRBD2; CDR3: CASSSGLQVGEETQYF; DNA: TGTGCCAGTAGTTCGGGACTACAAGTCGGGGAAGAGACCCAGTACTTC
J: TRBJ2-3; size: NA; V: TRBV7-8; D: TRBD2; CDR3: CASSLTSRHTDTQYF; DNA: TGTGCCAGCAGCTTGACTAGCCGACACACAGATACGCAGTATTTT
J: TRBJ2-7; size: NA; V: TRBV20-1; D: NA; CDR3: CSASKSYEQYF; DNA: TGCAGTGCTAGTAAGAGCTACGAGCAGTACTTC
J: TRBJ2-1; size: NA; V: TRBV6-6; D: NA; CDR3: CASWDYGGPRVGEQFF; DNA: TGTGCCAGTTGGGACTATGGGGGCCCTCGGGTCGGTGAGCAGTTCTTC
J: TRBJ1-4; size: once; V: TRBV29-1; D: NA; CDR3: CSVDGGSEKLFF; DNA: TGCAGCGTTGACGGGGGGTCGGAAAAACTGTTTTTT
J: TRBJ1-2; size: NA; V: TRBV19; D: NA; CDR3: CASSFDRSYLYGYTF; DNA: TGTGCCAGTAGCTTTGACAGGTCATACCTCTATGGCTACACCTTC
J: TRBJ2-2; size: NA; V: TRBV6-6; D: NA; CDR3: CASWVRDTNTGELFF; DNA: TGTGCCAGCTGGGTCCGGGACACCAACACCGGGGAGCTGTTTTTT
J: TRBJ2-7; size: NA; V: TRBV5-1; D: NA; CDR3: CASSSTGTRSDEQYF; DNA: TGCGCCAGCAGCAGCACCGGGACACGCTCCGACGAGCAGTACTTC
J: TRBJ1-1; size: NA; V: TRBV7-8; D: NA; CDR3: CASSLSGTRNTEAFF; DNA: TGTGCCAGCAGCTTATCTGGGACAAGGAACACTGAAGCTTTCTTT
J: TRBJ1-5; size: NA; V: TRBV19; D: NA; CDR3: CASSIVQNQPQHF; DNA: TGTGCCAGTAGTATAGTACAGAATCAGCCCCAGCATTTT
J: TRBJ2-7; size: once; V: TRBV13; D: TRBD1; CDR3: CASIPGQGAREQYF; DNA: TGTGCCAGCATCCCGGGACAGGGGGCGCGAGAGCAGTACTTC
J: TRBJ1-6; size: few; V: TRBV19; D: TRBD1; CDR3: CASSSGQGFSYNSPLHF; DNA: TGTGCCAGTAGTTCCGGACAGGGGTTCTCCTATAATTCACCCCTCCACTTT
J: TRBJ2-7; size: NA; V: TRBV5-1; D: TRBD1; CDR3: CASSLRGQVHEQYF; DNA: TGCGCCAGCAGCTTGAGGGGACAGGTTCACGAGCAGTACTTC
J: TRBJ2-7; size: few; V: TRBV25-1; D: NA; CDR3: CASRRTTEQYF; DNA: TGTGCCAGCAGAAGAACAACCGAGCAGTACTTC
J: TRBJ2-3; size: NA; V: TRBV5-1; D: TRBD1; CDR3: CASSLAVTGSTDTQYF; DNA: TGCGCCAGCAGCTTGGCCGTGACAGGGAGCACAGATACGCAGTATTTT
J: TRBJ1-6; size: NA; V: TRBV5-4; D: TRBD1; CDR3: CASSLTQGGNSPLHF; DNA: TGTGCCAGCAGCTTGACACAGGGGGGTAATTCACCCCTCCACTTT
J: TRBJ1-5; size: NA; V: TRBV2; D: NA; CDR3: CASSWADSNQPQHF; DNA: TGTGCCAGCAGTTGGGCAGATAGCAATCAGCCCCAGCATTTT
J: TRBJ2-7; size: NA; V: TRBV29-1; D: NA; CDR3: CSVDGIDEQYF; DNA: TGCAGCGTTGATGGTATAGACGAGCAGTACTTC
J: TRBJ2-7; size: NA; V: TRBV27; D: TRBD1; CDR3: CASSLGQGSYEQYF; DNA: TGTGCCAGCAGTTTAGGACAGGGCTCCTACGAGCAGTACTTC
J: TRBJ2-1; size: NA; V: TRBV7-8; D: NA; CDR3: CASSLEGAYNEQFF; DNA: TGTGCCAGCAGCTTAGAGGGGGCCTACAATGAGCAGTTCTTC
J: TRBJ1-2; size: few; V: TRBV30; D: NA; CDR3: CAWGGGGNYGYTF; DNA: TGTGCCTGGGGAGGCGGGGGGAACTATGGCTACACCTTC
J: TRBJ2-3; size: NA; V: TRBV5-1; D: TRBD2; CDR3: CASSLGLAGDTQYF; DNA: TGCGCCAGCAGCTTGGGACTAGCGGGCGATACGCAGTATTTT
J: TRBJ1-2; size: NA; V: TRBV7-9; D: TRBD1; CDR3: CASSIGTVEGYTF; DNA: TGTGCCAGCAGCATCGGGACAGTAGAGGGCTACACCTTC
J: TRBJ2-1; size: NA; V: TRBV25-1; D: NA; CDR3: CASSDPVLYNEQFF; DNA: TGTGCCAGCAGTGACCCGGTACTCTACAATGAGCAGTTCTTC
J: TRBJ2-3; size: NA; V: TRBV5-6; D: TRBD2; CDR3: CASSLLAGGGTDTQYF; DNA: TGTGCCAGCAGCTTGTTGGCGGGAGGGGGGACAGATACGCAGTATTTT
J: TRBJ1-1; size: NA; V: TRBV29-1; D: NA; CDR3: CSVESGERNTEAFF; DNA: TGCAGCGTTGAAAGCGGGGAAAGGAACACTGAAGCTTTCTTT
J: TRBJ1-2; size: NA; V: TRBV11-2; D: NA; CDR3: CASSFSGEGMTGYTF; DNA: TGTGCCAGCAGCTTCTCAGGGGAGGGGATGACTGGCTACACCTTC
J: TRBJ2-3; size: NA; V: TRBV2; D: TRBD2; CDR3: CASSAETSGGADTQYF; DNA: TGTGCCAGCAGCGCCGAGACTAGCGGGGGGGCAGATACGCAGTATTTT
J: TRBJ2-5; size: NA; V: TRBV18; D: NA; CDR3: CASSPGTLQETQYF; DNA: TGTGCCAGCTCACCGGGGACACTTCAAGAGACCCAGTACTTC
J: TRBJ2-1; size: NA; V: TRBV6-5; D: NA; CDR3: CASSYGGEQFF; DNA: TGTGCCAGCAGTTACGGAGGCGAGCAGTTCTTC
J: TRBJ2-1; size: many; V: TRBV6-6; D: NA; CDR3: CASSRDSYNEQFF; DNA: TGTGCCAGCAGCAGGGACTCCTACAATGAGCAGTTCTTC
J: TRBJ1-2; size: NA; V: TRBV23-1; D: TRBD1; CDR3: CASSTGEDGYTF; DNA: TGCGCCAGCAGTACAGGGGAGGATGGCTACACCTTC
J: TRBJ1-6; size: once; V: TRBV29-1; D: TRBD1; CDR3: CSVGQGLNSPLHF; DNA: TGCAGCGTTGGACAGGGTTTGAATTCACCCCTCCACTTT
J: TRBJ1-2; size: few; V: TRBV19; D: NA; CDR3: CASWPREGYGYTF; DNA: TGTGCCAGTTGGCCCAGGGAGGGCTATGGCTACACCTTC
J: TRBJ1-5; size: NA; V: TRBV6-1; D: TRBD1; CDR3: CASSEGQAQPQHF; DNA: TGTGCCAGCAGCGAGGGACAGGCACAGCCCCAGCATTTT
J: TRBJ2-7; size: NA; V: TRBV6-5; D: TRBD2; CDR3: CASRGASGASYEQYF; DNA: TGTGCCAGCAGGGGGGCTAGCGGGGCCTCCTACGAGCAGTACTTC
J: TRBJ1-5; size: NA; V: TRBV5-6; D: NA; CDR3: CASSLDSGQPQHF; DNA: TGTGCCAGCAGCTTGGACAGTGGCCAGCCCCAGCATTTT
J: TRBJ2-3; size: NA; V: TRBV7-2; D: TRBD2; CDR3: CASSPQAGGWGTDTQYF; DNA: TGTGCCAGCAGCCCCCAAGCGGGGGGGTGGGGCACAGATACGCAGTATTTT
J: TRBJ1-4; size: NA; V: TRBV5-4; D: NA; CDR3: CASSGRGTNEKLFF; DNA: TGTGCCAGCAGCGGGAGGGGCACTAATGAAAAACTGTTTTTT
J: TRBJ2-7; size: NA; V: TRBV2; D: NA; CDR3: CASQSTRLGAGEQYF; DNA: TGTGCCAGCCAATCGACTAGACTAGGGGCCGGCGAGCAGTACTTC
J: TRBJ1-4; size: NA; V: TRBV9; D: TRBD1; CDR3: CASSARDRAGIAKLFF; DNA: TGTGCCAGCAGCGCACGGGACAGGGCGGGAATTGCAAAACTGTTTTTT
J: TRBJ2-1; size: NA; V: TRBV25-1; D: NA; CDR3: CASSESPAYNEQFF; DNA: TGTGCCAGCAGTGAATCTCCCGCCTACAATGAGCAGTTCTTC
J: TRBJ2-4; size: NA; V: TRBV27; D: NA; CDR3: CASSLGALAKNIQYF; DNA: TGTGCCAGCAGTTTAGGGGCCTTAGCCAAAAACATTCAGTACTTC
J: TRBJ2-7; size: NA; V: TRBV15; D: NA; CDR3: CATSRETGTGEQYF; DNA: TGTGCCACCAGCAGAGAGACAGGAACTGGGGAGCAGTACTTC
J: TRBJ1-4; size: NA; V: TRBV7-9; D: NA; CDR3: CASSSDIPATNEKLFF; DNA: TGTGCCAGCAGCTCGGACATACCTGCAACTAATGAAAAACTGTTTTTT
J: TRBJ2-1; size: NA; V: TRBV30; D: TRBD2; CDR3: CAWRVAGVYNEQFF; DNA: TGTGCCTGGAGAGTAGCGGGGGTTTACAATGAGCAGTTCTTC
J: TRBJ2-1; size: NA; V: TRBV6-4; D: TRBD2; CDR3: CASSALGGGINEQFF; DNA: TGTGCCAGCAGTGCCTTGGGGGGAGGGATCAATGAGCAGTTCTTC